This T cell receptor beta chain was recorded in a study of blood T cell repertoires in COVID-19. Overall study context: Italy, Spain and the United States were the sources of the convalescent and acute COVID-19 samples. Sources were T cells, B-cell-depleted T cells, or PBMCs; the material itself was cDNA or gDNA.

This CDR3 has 16 amino acids. CDR1 is SGHTS and CDR2 is YDEGEE in the germline V gene. Trimming left V 9 bases short and J 1 base short, with 22 bases between. In the original analysis: By means of reference gene primer amplification, nucleated cell counts were estimated. The assay was immunoSEQ multiplex PCR, and TCRdb's table has in-frame clones only and misses some. V, J and clone size derive from that table, while D and trimming were established from the DNA sequence. Here the sample spans approximately 55,000 clones, 80% to 90% being singletons. This chain connects TRBV5-8 to TRBJ2-5; a weak D match, TRBD2 (7 bases). The source material was peripheral blood. This TCR was recovered from a man over 45 with active COVID-19. For the CDR3, the DNA is TGTGCCACCAGAAACCCAGGGGAGGGGTTCCAAGAGACCCAGTACTTC. Amino acids: CATRNPGEGFQETQYF.